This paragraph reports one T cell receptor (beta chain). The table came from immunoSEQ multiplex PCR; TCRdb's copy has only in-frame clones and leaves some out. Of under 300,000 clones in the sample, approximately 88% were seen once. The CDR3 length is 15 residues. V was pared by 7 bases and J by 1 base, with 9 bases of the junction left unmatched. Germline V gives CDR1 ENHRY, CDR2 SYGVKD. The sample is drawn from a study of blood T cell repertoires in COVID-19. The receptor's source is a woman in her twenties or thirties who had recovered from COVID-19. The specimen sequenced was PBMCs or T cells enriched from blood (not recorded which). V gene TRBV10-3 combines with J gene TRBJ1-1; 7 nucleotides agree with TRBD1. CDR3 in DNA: TGTGCCATCACCCCGGACAGGACACAGAACACTGAAGCTTTCTTT. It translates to CAITPDRTQNTEAFF.